This T cell receptor (beta chain) was sequenced in a study of blood T cell repertoires in COVID-19. Background on the study: From the United States, Italy and Spain came samples of acute and convalescent COVID-19. T cells, B-cell-depleted T cells, or PBMCs provided the cDNA or gDNA that served as material.

Germline loops: CDR1 LGHNT, CDR2 FRNRAP. The CDR3 length is 14 residues. Trimming cost V 1 base and J 4 bases, with 8 bases left between them. Authors' methods: Reference gene primer amplification yielded estimated nucleated cell counts. Clones were read by immunoSEQ multiplex PCR, and TCRdb kept only the in-frame ones, dropping some. Clonal size and the V and J genes are those of that table, whereas D and trimming came from the DNA. The sample lists under 300,000 clones; roughly 90% were seen once. The sequencing sample was made of peripheral blood. The chain recombines TRBV12-5 with TRBJ2-1, with TRBD2 as a possible D gene (5 bases). The origin of this receptor is a woman between 40 and 50 years old who had recovered from COVID-19. The CDR3 loop reads CASGLAGEYNEQFF. Here the CDR3 DNA reads TGTGCTAGTGGTTTGGCCGGGGAGTACAATGAGCAGTTCTTC.